These 12 T cell receptor beta chains were all obtained from the same sample, sequenced in a study of T cells in Graves' hyperthyroidism and ophthalmopathy (dated 2019 in TCRdb). The method was multiplex PCR. Sequencing was carried out with an Illumina HiSeq 2000. The TCR beta CDR3 regions were amplified from the RNA transcripts. The TCR CDR3 was subjected to a first round of RT-PCR using the HTBI primer set and the Qiagen OneStep RT-PCR kit. TCRdb reprocessing: public reads trimmed at Q25 with fastp, clones called with MiXCR, in-frame beta chains kept. Rows are combined by CDR3 protein, so each entry shows the most common genes and DNA. Recorded for this sample are fewer than 550,000 distinct CDR3 sequences; around 16% of them occurred a single time. 14% of the sample belongs to the ten largest clones. Sequenced sample: blood. These receptors originate from a woman younger than 35 with Graves' hyperthyroidism.

This clonotype has ten or more counts. In DNA, the CDR3 is TGCAGTGCTAGTGCCACCTTTGTAAACACTGAAGCTTTCTTT. Encoded protein: CSASATFVNTEAFF. The chain employs TRBV20-1 and TRBJ1-1, with unresolved D. Germline V gene sequence: CDR1 DFQATT, CDR2 SNEGSKA (reference sequence). V lost 3 bases and J 2 bases, leaving 13 bases between the germline ends. CDR3 size: 14 residues.

This clonotype has a count of ten or more. The chain has TRBV6-2 or TRBV6-3 and TRBJ2-7; possible D gene TRBD1, 6 bases. V lost 6 bases, J lost 4 bases, and 28 bases lay in between. Germline V gene data show CDR1 as MNHEY and CDR2 as SVGEGT. The CDR3 spans 18 residues. The CDR3 is CASRAATGTRWGRYEQYF. CDR3 nucleotide sequence: TGTGCCAGCAGGGCGGCCACAGGGACCCGCTGGGGTCGGTACGAGCAGTACTTC.

This clonotype was observed a handful of times. The chain has TRBV24-1 and TRBJ2-2; TRBD1 is a possible D gene (6 bases). CDR1 is KGHDR and CDR2 is SFDVKD in the germline V gene. V lost 2 bases to trimming and J lost 0 bases, with 9 bases between them. The CDR3 has 16 residues. CDR3: CATSDWGRTNTGELFF. CDR3 coding DNA: TGTGCCACCAGTGATTGGGGGCGCACGAACACCGGGGAGCTGTTTTTT.

In its sample, this clonotype was seen many times. This sequence joins TRBV6-1 and TRBJ1-1, with TRBD1 as a possible D gene (6 bases). There are 16 residues in the CDR3. V was trimmed by 8 bases and J by 0 bases, leaving 19 bases between them. Germline V lookup: CDR1 MNHNS, CDR2 SASEGT. The CDR3 protein is CASRRLRTVLNTEAFF. DNA of the CDR3: TGTGCCAGCCGGCGACTTAGGACAGTCCTGAACACTGAAGCTTTCTTT.

This clonotype has at least ten counts. This chain links TRBV20-1 with TRBJ2-1, with 15 nucleotides matching TRBD2. V was clipped by 4 bases and J by 4 bases; unmatched bases: 11. Germline-derived CDR1 and CDR2 are DFQATT and SNEGSKA (reference sequence). This CDR3 comprises 18 residues. Here the CDR3 DNA reads TGCAGTGCTAAAAGGCCCGGACTAGCGGGAGGGATATACAATGAGCAGTTCTTC. Residues: CSAKRPGLAGGIYNEQFF.

This clonotype was picked up many times. The genes are TRBV19 and TRBJ1-5, with D hard to call. V was pared by 3 bases and J by 2 bases, with 8 bases between. The length of the CDR3 is 14 residues. CDR1 and CDR2 from the germline V gene are LNHDA and SQIVND (reference sequence). The CDR3 DNA follows: TGTGCCAGTAGTATTTTGGACGGCAATCAGCCCCAGCATTTT. It is translated as CASSILDGNQPQHF. The full variable domain, its missing parts supplied by reference TRBV19 and TRBJ1-5, is DGGITQSPKYLFRKEGQNVTLSCEQNLNHDAMYWYRQDPGQGLRLIYYSQIVNDFQKGDIAEGYSVSREKKESFPLTVTSAQKNPTAFYLCASSILDGNQPQHFGDGTRLSIL.

This clonotype has at least ten counts. The chain combines TRBV28 with TRBJ1-4; TRBD1 is a possible D gene (5 bases). The CDR3 covers 12 residues. The V gene lost 4 bases and the J gene lost 6 bases, with 6 bases spanning the gap. The germline V gene has CDR1 MDHEN and CDR2 SYDVKM. The CDR3 here is CASSSQDEKLFF. The CDR3 DNA is TGTGCCAGCAGTTCACAGGATGAAAAACTGTTTTTT.

This chain connects TRBV6-6 to TRBJ1-1; D remains unclear. The V end was cut by 2 bases, the J end by 7 bases, with 14 bases between. The CDR3 extends over 14 amino acids. The V gene's germline CDR1 is MNHNY and CDR2 SVGAGI (reference sequence). The CDR3 nucleotides read TGTGCCAGCAGTTACGCCGGACGGGGAATTGAAGCTTTCTTT. It is translated as CASSYAGRGIEAFF.

A few counts support this clonotype. At one end the junction does not follow the germline gene, possibly because of a read error. V gene TRBV28 combines with J gene TRBJ1-6; the match to TRBD1 covers 11 bases. The CDR3 contains 18 residues. Germline V gene data show CDR1 as MDHEN and CDR2 as SYDVKM. The CDR3 DNA sequence: TGTACCAGCAGTTTATACTTCAGTTTTGGACAGGGGGCTTCACCCCTCCACTTT. Its protein is CTSSLYFSFGQGASPLHF.

With respect to this clonotype: Sequence at one end of the junction differs from germline and may be a read error. The chain is built from TRBV4-1 and TRBJ2-2, with D maybe TRBD1 (6 bases). The germline V gene has CDR1 MGHRA and CDR2 YSYEKL. The CDR3 runs 19 residues. The CDR3 loop is CASSQDGGHSAQNAGELFF. CDR3 nucleotide sequence: TGCGCCAGCAGCCAGGATGGGGGCCACTCCGCCCAGAACGCCGGGGAGCTGTTTTTT.

This clonotype was counted at least ten times. J is TRBJ1-2 and V is TRBV10-1, with D unclear. V was pared by 0 bases and J by 8 bases, with 10 bases between. Germline V gives CDR1 WNHNN, CDR2 SYGVQD (reference sequence). The CDR3 runs to 13 residues. CDR3 nucleotides: TGCGCCAGCAGTGAGTCGAAAGGGATCGGCTACACCTTC. Protein product: CASSESKGIGYTF.

This clonotype has a handful of counts. The chain carries TRBV20-1 and TRBJ2-2; D gene ambiguous. Trimming took 6 bases from V and 0 from J, leaving 14 bases between them. The CDR3 has 15 residues. Germline V gene lookup returns CDR1 DFQATT and CDR2 SNEGSKA (reference sequence). Written as DNA, the CDR3 is TGCAGTGCCCTACGGTCCTTCTCGAACACCGGGGAGCTGTTTTTT. Protein product: CSALRSFSNTGELFF.